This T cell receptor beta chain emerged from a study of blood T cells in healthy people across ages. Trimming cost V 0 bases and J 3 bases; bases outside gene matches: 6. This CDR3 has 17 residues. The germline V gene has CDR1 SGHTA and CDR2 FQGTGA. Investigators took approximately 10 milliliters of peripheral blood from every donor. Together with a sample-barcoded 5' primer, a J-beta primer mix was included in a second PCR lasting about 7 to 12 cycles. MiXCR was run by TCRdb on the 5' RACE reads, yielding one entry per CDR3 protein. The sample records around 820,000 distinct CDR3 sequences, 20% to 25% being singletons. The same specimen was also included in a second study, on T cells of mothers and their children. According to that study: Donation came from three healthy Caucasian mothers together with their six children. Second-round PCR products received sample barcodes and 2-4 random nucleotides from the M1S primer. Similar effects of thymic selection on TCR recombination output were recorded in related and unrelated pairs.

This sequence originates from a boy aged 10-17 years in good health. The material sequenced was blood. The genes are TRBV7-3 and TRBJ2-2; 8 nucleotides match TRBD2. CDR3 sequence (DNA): TGTGCCAGCAGCTTAACATTTTCACTAGCGGACACCGGGGAGCTGTTTTTT. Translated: CASSLTFSLADTGELFF.